In its sample, the clone carrying this T cell receptor (beta chain) was seen many times. Its antigen is currently unknown. The sample is drawn from a study of T cells in Graves' hyperthyroidism and ophthalmopathy. The study, taken as a whole, reports: Most thyroid clonotypes expanded above 0.001 were also detected in blood. The model anticipated ophthalmopathy a median about six months pre-onset. From stable hyperthyroidism, ophthalmopathy was separated by a 13 V-J model.

Amplification of TCR beta CDR3 regions used RNA as the template. During a first-round RT-PCR of the TCR CDR3, the HTBI primer set was used. Using its own MiXCR run on the multiplex PCR reads, TCRdb lists one record per CDR3 protein. Among a few hundred thousand distinct CDR3 sequences listed, about half were seen once. This CDR3 spans 14 amino acids. From germline, CDR1 is DFQATT and CDR2 SNEGSKA (reference sequence). V lost 0 bases and J 4 bases, leaving 12 bases between the germline ends. Sequencing was done on a sample of peripheral blood or thyroid tissue (not recorded which). The TCR originated in a woman aged 18-35 years with Graves' hyperthyroidism. This chain joins TRBV20-1 and TRBJ1-2; D might be TRBD1 (6 bases). In nucleotides, the CDR3 is TGCAGTGCTAGAGATCGACGACAGGTCTATGGCTACACCTTC. Translation gives CSARDRRQVYGYTF.